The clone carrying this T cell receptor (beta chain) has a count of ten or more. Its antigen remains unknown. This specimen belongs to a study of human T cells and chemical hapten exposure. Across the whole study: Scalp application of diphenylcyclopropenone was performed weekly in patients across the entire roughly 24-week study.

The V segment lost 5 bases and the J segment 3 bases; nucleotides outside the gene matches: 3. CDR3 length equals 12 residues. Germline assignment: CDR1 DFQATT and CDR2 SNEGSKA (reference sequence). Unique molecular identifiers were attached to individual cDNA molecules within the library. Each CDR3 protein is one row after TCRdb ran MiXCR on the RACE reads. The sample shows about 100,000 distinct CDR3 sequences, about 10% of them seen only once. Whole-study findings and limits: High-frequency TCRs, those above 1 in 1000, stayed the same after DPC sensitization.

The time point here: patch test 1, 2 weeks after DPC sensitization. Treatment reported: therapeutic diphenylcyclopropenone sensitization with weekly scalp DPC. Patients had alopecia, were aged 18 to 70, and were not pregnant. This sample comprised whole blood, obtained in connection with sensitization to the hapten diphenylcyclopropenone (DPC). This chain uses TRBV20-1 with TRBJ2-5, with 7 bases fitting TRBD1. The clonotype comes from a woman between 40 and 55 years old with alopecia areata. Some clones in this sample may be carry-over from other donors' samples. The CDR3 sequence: CSAQQGEETQYF. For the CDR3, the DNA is TGCAGTGCTCAGCAGGGGGAAGAGACCCAGTACTTC.